This T cell receptor beta chain comes out of a study of cytomegalovirus exposure and HLA in healthy donors (dated by TCRdb to about 2017). In terms of the full investigation: In an earlier analysis of about 560 of the donors, 276 Gb of sequence data and 90 million to 120 million unique TCR beta sequences from about 190 million T cells were reported. Every discovery cohort repertoire had been produced on one sequencing platform. About 5 DR-DQ haplotypes were handled as single units for association and clustering, since linkage in the cohort was strong. A later analysis re-examined previously published TCR beta repertoires from about 670 donors and added high-resolution HLA genotyping to investigate patterns of TCR occurrence. Across 398 genotyped donors of the cohort, an average of about 250,000 unique TCR beta nucleotide sequences per donor were sequenced, and 15% to 20% of those sequences were non-productive. Of the roughly 390 genotyped donors, approximately 80% were placed in the genetic ancestry cluster associated with self-reported Caucasian donors. An earlier analysis of nearly 600 of the donors applied high-throughput TCR beta sequencing to assess whether each TCR beta V gene segment acted as functional or pseudogenic. The T cell repertoires of some 670 subjects were profiled by immunosequencing and related to cytomegalovirus serostatus. Donor age, sex, ethnicity and CMV serostatus were compiled alongside the repertoire data. In the later analysis, no new phenotypic data were used to find candidate immune exposures; instead, reliance was placed on TCR beta sequences and their occurrence across donors. An early release that covered fewer than 750 HLA-typed donors contained around 330 gigabases of sequencing data and about 93 million unique TCR sequences. In addition to the first cohort of 650 to 750 subjects, a separate validation cohort of 120 different subjects was used. The number of typed donors differed by locus: 629-630 for A, B, C, DRB1 and DQB1; 500 to 550 for DQA1; 606 for DPA1; and roughly 450 for DPB1. Both class I and class II loci were covered by HLA typing, at four-digit resolution. To predict cytomegalovirus infection status, the study brought together high-throughput TCR immunosequencing, statistical association of individual TCRs with disease status, and machine learning. The study aimed to test whether cataloging public T cell receptors could reveal signatures of past pathogen exposure. In a later genetic analysis, genome-wide SNP genotypes for about 65% of the roughly 700 donors were used, and that subset was treated as a discovery cohort. What the research found in general, with its limitations: A cluster of highly shared sequence variants was judged likely to be a technical artifact of the sequencing pipeline. Correlated functional status among segregating V segments might be attributable to linkage disequilibrium, but an unknown experimental factor could not be ruled out. When HLA alleles, especially DR and DQ, strongly co-occurred, TCR associations were difficult to assign to individual alleles. Specific HLA alleles were associated with about 17,000 TCR beta sequences at a false discovery rate of 0.05 in a later analysis. The earlier analysis of around 600 of the donors excluded 15 to 20 rarely observed V segments, including chromosome 9 orphons, because counts were too low. The only immune exposure information available for the cohort was CMV serostatus. Some IMGT-functional V segments, including TRBV6-2 and TRBV6-3, could not be told apart with the 87-base-pair reads, so those segments were excluded. The cohort was sequenced for TCR beta chains only, and without alpha or paired-chain data the features that could be detected were limited. A later analysis found that HLA-associated TCR beta chains were more clonally expanded and had lower generation probabilities than equally common non-associated chains. Presence/absence analyses assumed roughly uniform sequencing depth across donors, an assumption that may not hold. Three of the identified cytomegalovirus-associated TCR beta chains were confirmed in vitro to be specific for cytomegalovirus antigens. Broadly in line with IMGT annotations, most TCR beta V segments showed up in productive rearrangements about 87% or about 30% of the time in an earlier analysis of several hundred of the donors. Compared with the approximately 720-donor mean, donors in an Asian-associated ancestry cluster had fewer N-insertions in productive TCRs, according to a later genetic analysis. According to a later analysis, parvovirus B19, influenza, CMV and Epstein-Barr virus appeared linked to several top co-occurrence clusters. In both the original and validation cohorts, the classifier was reported to diagnose cytomegalovirus status with high specificity and sensitivity. Because some donors lacked HLA typing at each locus, the association tests relied only on the typed subset. According to the authors, the approach could potentially be generalized to other disease states and immunological phenotypes. A later analysis found that TCR association rates varied across HLA loci, with DRB1 alleles showing the most associated TCRs and HLA-C alleles the fewest. According to a later analysis, most CMV-associated TCR beta chains appeared to be HLA-restricted, and the HLA associations seemed to be driven largely by CMV exposure. Most TCR sequences were seen in very few donors, while some public TCRs were found in many individuals. V-gene and J-gene trimming of TCR beta chains was associated with a missense DCLRE1C variant in a later genetic analysis, and the association was replicated in an independent cohort. The study gave a list of about 150 TCR beta chains associated with cytomegalovirus. A further reported finding was that TCR beta sequences accurately predicted the HLA-A and HLA-B alleles for most subjects in the first cohort.

Points on this clone: This clone's antigen is unknown.

In total, approximately 700 healthy bone marrow donors made up the cohort. At the time of sampling, every cohort member was nominally healthy, though immune exposures that went unrecorded were likely present. The donor tested CMV seronegative, placing the donor among the 352 seronegative members of the cohort. A peripheral blood sample was collected from each donor, and TCR beta sequencing was performed on peripheral blood mononuclear cells. Genomic DNA extraction from the blood cell samples was performed with the Qiagen DNeasy Blood Extraction Kit. Libraries were built with the immunoSEQ multiplex PCR assay. A mixture of 60 forward primers for TCR Vbeta segments and 13 reverse primers for TCR Jbeta segments was used in the multiplex PCR. Amplification of the CDR3 region of rearranged TCR beta genes was performed with a multiplex PCR assay on genomic DNA. On the Illumina HiSeq System, the amplified TCR beta libraries were sequenced as 87-base-pair reads. On the authors' methods: Across the roughly 600 repertoires, a later analysis counted approximately 83 million unique TCR beta chains, 8.5 million to 12 million of which were shared by at least two donors. To remove PCR and sequencing errors, raw reads were error-corrected and collapsed into unique sequences using a nearest-neighbor algorithm that merged closely related sequences. To assign V, D and J gene segments, CDR3 sequences were aligned to IMGT reference sequences. For a sequence to be retained, at least a six-nucleotide match to both a V gene segment and a J gene segment was required. Rearrangements were classified as productive when the CDR3 lacked stop codons and remained in frame with V and J, and all other rearrangements were classified as non-productive. Following IMGT convention, CDR3 was defined as the stretch from the second conserved V-encoded cysteine up to the conserved J-encoded phenylalanine. In an earlier analysis of roughly 580 of the donors, sequences lacking an unambiguous match to a single V gene segment were excluded. An earlier analysis of approximately 590 of the donors called V segments functional above 56.7% productive rearrangements and segregating when the between-donor standard deviation exceeded 5%. To diagnose cytomegalovirus status from the catalog of TCR beta chain sequences, a statistical classification framework was built. In a later analysis, TCR nucleotide sequences were compared against IMGT/GENE-DB human TR gene sequences so that V and J genes could be assigned. In a later analysis, CDR3 sequences and most-parsimonious VDJ recombination scenarios were assigned using the TCRdist pipeline. A later analysis defined each TCR beta chain by its CDR3 amino acid sequence plus V-gene family, and excluded reads lacking a unique V-gene family. As a way to deal with suspected cross-contamination and a sequencing artifact, a later analysis dropped roughly 620 nucleotide sequences that were highly shared and had low generation probability. In a later analysis, a clonal expansion index for each public chain was calculated from normalized within-repertoire ranks of inferred template counts. Generation probabilities in a later analysis came from a VDJ recombination model fitted to out-of-frame rearrangements, and those results were checked against IGoR. Hypergeometric tests were used in a later analysis to score TCR-TCR, TCR-HLA and TCR-CMV co-occurrence, with a repertoire-size bias correction applied to the TCR pairs. False discovery rates were estimated in a later analysis by permuting HLA or CMV assignments 20 times. A later analysis grouped co-occurring TCRs with DBSCAN, adding TCRdist sequence similarity when clustering within HLA-allele-positive subsets. For co-occurrence clustering, repertoires with fewer than 30,000 or more than 120,000 public chains were excluded, along with roughly 5 repertoires with anomalous nucleotide sharing. TCRdb took this table from immuneACCESS and kept in-frame rearrangements with V and J called. Such tables lack part of the clones; where checked against another copy, unresolved V genes explain under half of the gap, and the rest is unexplained. D and trimming come from the DNA, and the V and J calls and clone size come from that table. This sample's table carries about 130,000 clones. The top ten clones comprise around 2.4% of the sample.

A distance of 14 bases separates the germline ends of V and J, which lose 6 bases and 6 bases respectively. The germline V gene supplies CDR1 MNHEY and CDR2 SVGAGI. There are 13 amino acids in the CDR3, from cysteine to phenylalanine inclusive. Just the 39-base CDR3 DNA is kept, in frame starting at base 1. Sequencing used PBMCs. The source is a man aged 35 to 55 in good health and CMV-seronegative. The rearrangement combines TRBV6-5 with TRBJ1-1, with an unclear D gene assignment. CDR3 loop: CASRSGRRAEAFF. The DNA sequence is given as TGTGCCAGCAGGTCCGGGCGGCGGGCTGAAGCTTTCTTT.